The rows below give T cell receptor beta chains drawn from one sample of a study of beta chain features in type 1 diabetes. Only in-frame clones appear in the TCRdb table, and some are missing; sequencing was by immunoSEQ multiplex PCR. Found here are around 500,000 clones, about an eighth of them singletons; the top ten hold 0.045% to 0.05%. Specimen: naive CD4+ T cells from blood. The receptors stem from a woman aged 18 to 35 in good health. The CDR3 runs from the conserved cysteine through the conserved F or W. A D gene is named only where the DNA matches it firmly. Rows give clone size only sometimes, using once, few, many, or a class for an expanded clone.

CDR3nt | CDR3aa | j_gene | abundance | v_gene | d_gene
TGTGCCAGCAGCTTAACTTCCGGGACAGGGTCCTACGAGCAGTACTTC | CASSLTSGTGSYEQYF | TRBJ2-7 | . | TRBV7-3 | TRBD1
TGTGCCAGCAGTTTAATTGTTCGGGGATATGGCTACACCTTC | CASSLIVRGYGYTF | TRBJ1-2 | . | TRBV28 | .
TGTGCCAGCAGCTTGGGGGCCGTGGGAACAGATACGCAGTATTTT | CASSLGAVGTDTQYF | TRBJ2-3 | . | TRBV7-3 | .
TGTGCCAGTAGTATAGCCAGCGGCAATCAGCCCCAGCATTTT | CASSIASGNQPQHF | TRBJ1-5 | . | TRBV19 | .
TGCGCCAGCAGCTTGGCCAACCAGACGATACGGGGGCCTGAAGAGACCCAGTACTTC | CASSLANQTIRGPEETQYF | TRBJ2-5 | few | TRBV5-1 | .
TGTGCCAGCAGTGGAGGGGGACTTCCTAGCACAGATACGCAGTATTTT | CASSGGGLPSTDTQYF | TRBJ2-3 | . | TRBV2 | .
TGTGCCAGCAGCTGGGTGGACAGTTCCGGGGAGCTGTTTTTT | CASSWVDSSGELFF | TRBJ2-2 | . | TRBV7-2 | .
TGTGCCATCAGCCAGAACTATGGCTACACCTTC | CAISQNYGYTF | TRBJ1-2 | few | TRBV10-3 | .
TGCGCCAGCAGCTTGGCCCCAGCGGGAGACAATGAGCAGTTCTTC | CASSLAPAGDNEQFF | TRBJ2-1 | . | TRBV5-1 | TRBD2
TGTGCTAGTGGCCTGGGGGGCCTGAAGACCCAGTACTTC | CASGLGGLKTQYF | TRBJ2-5 | . | TRBV12-5 | .